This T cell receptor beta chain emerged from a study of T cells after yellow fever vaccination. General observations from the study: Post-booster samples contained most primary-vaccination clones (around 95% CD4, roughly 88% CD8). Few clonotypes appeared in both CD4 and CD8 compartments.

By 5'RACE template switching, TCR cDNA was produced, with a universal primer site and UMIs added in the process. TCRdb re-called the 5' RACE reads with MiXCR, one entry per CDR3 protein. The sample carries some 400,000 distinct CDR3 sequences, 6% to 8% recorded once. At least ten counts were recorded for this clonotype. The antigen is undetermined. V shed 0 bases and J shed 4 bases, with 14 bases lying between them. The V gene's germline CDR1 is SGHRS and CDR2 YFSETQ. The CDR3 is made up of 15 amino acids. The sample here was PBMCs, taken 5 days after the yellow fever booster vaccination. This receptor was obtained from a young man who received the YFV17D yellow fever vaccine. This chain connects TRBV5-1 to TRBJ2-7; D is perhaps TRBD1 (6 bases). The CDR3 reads CASSLVSGAGYEQYF. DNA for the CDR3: TGCGCCAGCAGCTTGGTTTCAGGGGCAGGGTACGAGCAGTACTTC.